The 18 T cell receptor beta chains below all came from one sample that was sequenced in a study of CXCR3-negative and CXCR3-positive naive CD8 T cells. Through 5' RACE with UMI labels, the TRB cDNA libraries were prepared. TCRdb reprocessed the 5' RACE reads, with one entry per CDR3 protein and no DNA. The table lists 43,000 or so distinct CDR3 sequences. Sequences were obtained from naive CXCR3- CD8+ T cells from blood. The subset denotes: CD45RO-CCR7+CD27+CD95- naive CD8+ T cells lacking CXCR3 (TNR3-). These receptors all stem from a human donor in good health. Some clones in this sample may be carry-over from other donors' samples.

The rearrangement links TRBV4-3 to TRBJ1-1. Germline lookup yields CDR1 LGHNA and CDR2 YSLEER. This CDR3 is 13 amino acids long. Here the CDR3 reads CASSQSRNTEAFF.

The rearrangement joins TRBV12-3 or TRBV12-4 to TRBJ2-1; TCRdb selects TRBD1, and the lack of DNA leaves this call unchecked. The CDR3 covers 16 residues. The CDR3 loop reads CASSTGQGDSYNEQFF.

The rearrangement joins TRBV12-3 or TRBV12-4 to TRBJ2-5; the D gene TCRdb calls, TRBD1, cannot be checked with no DNA. The CDR3 has 14 amino acids. CDR3 region: CASSLYREQETQYF.

The chain has TRBV12-3 or TRBV12-4 and TRBJ2-1; TCRdb's assignment of TRBD1 cannot be checked, as there is no DNA. This CDR3 has 17 residues. CDR3: CASSLRRGSFTYNEQFF.

This chain joins TRBV19 and TRBJ2-1; absent DNA, TCRdb's TRBD2 call cannot be checked. The CDR3 runs 13 residues. Germline assignment: CDR1 LNHDA and CDR2 SQIVND (reference sequence). CDR3 in amino acids: CASSTTTLDEQFF.

The V and J genes are TRBV12-3 or TRBV12-4 and TRBJ2-1; TCRdb's D gene call, TRBD1, goes unchecked for lack of DNA. The CDR3 is 17 amino acids. This CDR3 is CAIDGGAGGNSYNEQFF.

This sequence joins TRBV5-1 and TRBJ2-7; there is no DNA to check the TCRdb D call of TRBD2. The CDR3 sequence is 14 residues long. CDR1 SGHRS and CDR2 YFSETQ come from the germline V gene. This CDR3 reads CASSPGQGLREQYF. Looking up the rest from reference TRBV5-1 and TRBJ2-7 gives the full variable domain: KAGVTQTPRYLIKTRGQQVTLSCSPISGHRSVSWYQQTPGQGLQFLFEYFSETQRNKGNFPGRFSGRQFSNSRSEMNVSTLELGDSALYLCASSPGQGLREQYFGPGTRLTVT.

The chain joins TRBV20-1 to TRBJ1-2; checking the TCRdb D call of TRBD1 is not possible without DNA. This CDR3 has 13 amino acids. The germline V gene encodes CDR1 DFQATT and CDR2 SNEGSKA (reference sequence). The CDR3 region is CSAYGPGGYGYTF.

The J gene is TRBJ2-1, the V gene TRBV12-3 or TRBV12-4; TCRdb calls TRBD2, which cannot be checked without DNA. CDR3 length: 12 residues. CDR3 protein: CASSSVAGDPFF.

V is TRBV6-1 and J is TRBJ2-1; TCRdb's assignment of TRBD1 cannot be checked, as there is no DNA. This CDR3 spans 15 amino acids. Germline CDR1 and CDR2: MNHNS and SASEGT. The chain's CDR3 is CASSEVSGGYNEQFF.

The chain couples TRBV13 to TRBJ1-2. Germline V gives CDR1 PRHDT, CDR2 FYEKMQ (reference sequence). The CDR3 extends over 14 amino acids. The CDR3 is CASSSQDGTYGYTF.

This chain joins TRBV6-5 and TRBJ1-1; TCRdb's assignment of TRBD1 cannot be checked, as there is no DNA. Germline V gives CDR1 MNHEY, CDR2 SVGAGI. This CDR3 contains 12 residues. CDR3: CASIYGGTEAFF.

The chain carries TRBV7-9 and TRBJ1-3. The CDR3 runs to 14 residues. The germline V gene encodes CDR1 SEHNR and CDR2 FQNEAQ (reference sequence). CDR3: CASSSPISGNTIYF.

This chain joins TRBV15 and TRBJ2-5; TCRdb gives TRBD2 as the D gene, but with no DNA this cannot be confirmed. Germline values: CDR1 LNHNV, CDR2 YYDKDF (reference sequence). The CDR3 totals 14 residues. The CDR3 loop reads CATSSLADQETQYF.

The rearrangement links TRBV28 to TRBJ2-1; checking the TCRdb D call of TRBD2 is not possible without DNA. Germline values: CDR1 MDHEN, CDR2 SYDVKM. CDR3 length equals 15 residues. Here the CDR3 reads CASSLRRGTYNEQFF.

This chain joins TRBV6-6 and TRBJ2-3; TCRdb's D call, TRBD2, is unchecked because there is no DNA. Germline loops: CDR1 MNHNY, CDR2 SVGAGI (reference sequence). This CDR3 spans 16 amino acids. The chain's CDR3 is CASRLAGGPPTDTQYF.

The rearrangement links TRBV28 to TRBJ2-2; TCRdb picks TRBD2, but there is no DNA to check that call. Germline V gene lookup returns CDR1 MDHEN and CDR2 SYDVKM. The CDR3 sequence is 14 residues long. This CDR3 reads CASSRDSNTGELFF.

The chain couples TRBV9 to TRBJ1-1; there is no DNA to check the TCRdb D call of TRBD1. Looked up from germline, CDR1 is SGDLS and CDR2 is YYNGEE. The CDR3 contains 14 residues. This chain's CDR3 is CASSVEGQNTEAFF.